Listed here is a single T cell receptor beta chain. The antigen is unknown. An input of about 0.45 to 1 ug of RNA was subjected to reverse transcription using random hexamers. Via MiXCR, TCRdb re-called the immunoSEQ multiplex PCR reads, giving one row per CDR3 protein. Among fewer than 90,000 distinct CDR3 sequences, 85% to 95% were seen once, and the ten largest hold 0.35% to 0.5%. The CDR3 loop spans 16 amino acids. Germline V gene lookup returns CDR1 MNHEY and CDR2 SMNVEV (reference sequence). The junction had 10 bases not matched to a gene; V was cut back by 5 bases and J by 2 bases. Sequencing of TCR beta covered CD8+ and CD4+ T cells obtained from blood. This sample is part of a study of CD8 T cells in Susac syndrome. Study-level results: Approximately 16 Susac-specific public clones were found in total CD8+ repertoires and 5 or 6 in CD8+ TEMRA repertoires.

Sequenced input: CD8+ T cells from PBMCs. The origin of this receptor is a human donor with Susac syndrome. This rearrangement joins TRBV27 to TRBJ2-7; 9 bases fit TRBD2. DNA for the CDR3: TGTGCCAGCAGTCCCCTAGCGGGACGCAGCCCCTACGAGCAGTACTTC. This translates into CASSPLAGRSPYEQYF.